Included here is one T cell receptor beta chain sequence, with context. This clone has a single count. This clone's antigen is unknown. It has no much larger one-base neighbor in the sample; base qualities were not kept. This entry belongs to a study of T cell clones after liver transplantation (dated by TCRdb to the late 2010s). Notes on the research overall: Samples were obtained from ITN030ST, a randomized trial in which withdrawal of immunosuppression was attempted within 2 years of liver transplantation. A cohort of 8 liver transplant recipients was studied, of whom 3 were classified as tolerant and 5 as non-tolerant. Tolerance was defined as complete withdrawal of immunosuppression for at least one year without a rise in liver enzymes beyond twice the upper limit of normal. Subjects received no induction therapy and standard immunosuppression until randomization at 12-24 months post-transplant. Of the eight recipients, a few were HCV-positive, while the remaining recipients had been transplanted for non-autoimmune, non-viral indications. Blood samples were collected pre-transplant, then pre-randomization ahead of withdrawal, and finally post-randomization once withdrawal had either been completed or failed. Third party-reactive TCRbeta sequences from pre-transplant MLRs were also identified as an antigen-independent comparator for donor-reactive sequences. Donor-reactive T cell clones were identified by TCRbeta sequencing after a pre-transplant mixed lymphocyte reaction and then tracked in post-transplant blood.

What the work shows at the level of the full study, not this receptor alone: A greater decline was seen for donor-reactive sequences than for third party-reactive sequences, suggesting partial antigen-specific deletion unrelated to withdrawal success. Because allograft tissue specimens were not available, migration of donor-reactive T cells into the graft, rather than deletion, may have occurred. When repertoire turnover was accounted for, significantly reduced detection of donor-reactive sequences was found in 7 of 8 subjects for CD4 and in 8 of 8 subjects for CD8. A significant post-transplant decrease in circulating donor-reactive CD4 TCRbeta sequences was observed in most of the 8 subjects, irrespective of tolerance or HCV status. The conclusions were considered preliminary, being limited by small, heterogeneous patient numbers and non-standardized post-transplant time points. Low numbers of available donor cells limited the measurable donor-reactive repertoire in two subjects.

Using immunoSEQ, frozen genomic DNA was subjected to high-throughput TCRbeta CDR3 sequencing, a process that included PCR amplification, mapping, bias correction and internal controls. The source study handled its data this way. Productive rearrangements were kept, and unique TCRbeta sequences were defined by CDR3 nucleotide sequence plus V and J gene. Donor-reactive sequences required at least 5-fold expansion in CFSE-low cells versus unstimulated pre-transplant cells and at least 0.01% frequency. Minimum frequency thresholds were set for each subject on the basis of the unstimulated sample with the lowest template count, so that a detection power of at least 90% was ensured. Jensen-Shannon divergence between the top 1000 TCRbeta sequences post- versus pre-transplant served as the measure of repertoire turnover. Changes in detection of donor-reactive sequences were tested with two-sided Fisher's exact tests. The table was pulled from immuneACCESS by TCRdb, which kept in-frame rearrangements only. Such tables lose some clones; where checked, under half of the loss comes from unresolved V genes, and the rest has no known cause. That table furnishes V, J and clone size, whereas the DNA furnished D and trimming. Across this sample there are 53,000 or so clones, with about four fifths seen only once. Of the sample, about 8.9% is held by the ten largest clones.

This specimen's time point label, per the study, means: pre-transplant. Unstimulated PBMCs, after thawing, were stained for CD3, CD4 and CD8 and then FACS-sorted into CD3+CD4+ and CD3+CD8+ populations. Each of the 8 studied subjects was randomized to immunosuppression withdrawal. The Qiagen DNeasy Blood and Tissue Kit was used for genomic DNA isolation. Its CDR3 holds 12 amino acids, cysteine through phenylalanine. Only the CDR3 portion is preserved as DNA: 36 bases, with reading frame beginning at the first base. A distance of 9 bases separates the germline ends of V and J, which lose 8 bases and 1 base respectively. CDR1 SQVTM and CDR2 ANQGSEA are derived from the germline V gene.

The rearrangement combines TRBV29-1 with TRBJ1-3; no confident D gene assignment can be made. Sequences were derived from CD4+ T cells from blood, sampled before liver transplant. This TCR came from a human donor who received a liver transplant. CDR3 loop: CSITISGNTIYF. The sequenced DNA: TGCAGCATAACTATTTCTGGAAACACCATATATTTT. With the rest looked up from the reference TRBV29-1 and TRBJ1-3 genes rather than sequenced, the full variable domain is SAVISQKPSRDICQRGTSLTIQCQVDSQVTMMFWYRQQPGQSLTLIATANQGSEATYESGFVIDKFPISRPNLTFSTLTVSNMSPEDSSIYLCSITISGNTIYFGEGSWLTVV.